Given below is one TCR beta chain in context. Caucasian individuals from Russia who were healthy and aged about 6 to 95 acted as donors. Primed by a sample-barcoded 5' primer and a J-beta primer mix, a second PCR proceeded for 7 to 11 cycles. TCRdb itself ran the 5' RACE reads through MiXCR, one entry per CDR3 protein. The sample holds approximately 810,000 distinct CDR3 sequences; around 26% are singletons and the top ten take approximately 15%. This specimen comes from a study of blood T cells in healthy people across ages. The origin of this receptor is an elderly woman in good health. Sequencing used blood.

The CDR3 bases are TGTGCCAGCAGCCAAGAAGCACGGATCAATCAGCCCCAGCATTTT. Protein: CASSQEARINQPQHF. The V and J genes are TRBV4-2 and TRBJ1-5; D is ambiguous. There are 15 residues in the CDR3. Germline loops: CDR1 LGHNA, CDR2 YNFKEQ. Trimming took off 0 bases at V and 3 bases at J, with 9 bases between the two ends.